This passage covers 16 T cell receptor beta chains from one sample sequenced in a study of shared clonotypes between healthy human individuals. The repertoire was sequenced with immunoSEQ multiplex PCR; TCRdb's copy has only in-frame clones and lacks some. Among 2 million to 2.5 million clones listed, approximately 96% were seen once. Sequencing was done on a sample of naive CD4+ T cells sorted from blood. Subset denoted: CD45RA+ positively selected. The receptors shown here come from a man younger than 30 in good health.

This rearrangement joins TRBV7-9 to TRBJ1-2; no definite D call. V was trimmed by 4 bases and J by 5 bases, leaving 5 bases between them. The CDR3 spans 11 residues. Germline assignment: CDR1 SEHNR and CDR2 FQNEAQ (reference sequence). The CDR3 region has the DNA TGTGCCAGCAGCTCTTATTATGGCTACACCTTC. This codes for CASSSYYGYTF.

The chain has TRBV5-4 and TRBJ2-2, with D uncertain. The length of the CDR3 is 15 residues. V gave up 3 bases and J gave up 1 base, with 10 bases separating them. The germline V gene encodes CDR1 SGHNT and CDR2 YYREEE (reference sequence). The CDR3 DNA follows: TGTGCCAGCAGCTGGCGCCTTGGGAACACCGGGGAGCTGTTTTTT. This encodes CASSWRLGNTGELFF.

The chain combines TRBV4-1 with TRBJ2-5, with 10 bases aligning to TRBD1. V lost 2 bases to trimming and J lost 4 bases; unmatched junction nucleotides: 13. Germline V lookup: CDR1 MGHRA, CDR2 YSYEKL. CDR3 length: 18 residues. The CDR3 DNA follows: TGCGCCAGCAGCCAACAACGACCCGGGACAGGGGCCGTAGAGACCCAGTACTTC. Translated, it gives CASSQQRPGTGAVETQYF.

This CDR3 reads CASSQSGHQVGSNEQFF. The DNA for the CDR3 is TGCGCCAGCAGTCAATCCGGGCATCAAGTGGGTAGCAATGAGCAGTTCTTC. The chain is built from TRBV23-1 and TRBJ2-1, with D unclear. TRBV23-1 is known as an ORF, though its function is uncertain. The ends were cut back, 0 bases at V and 6 bases at J, with 18 bases in the middle. This CDR3 has 17 amino acids.

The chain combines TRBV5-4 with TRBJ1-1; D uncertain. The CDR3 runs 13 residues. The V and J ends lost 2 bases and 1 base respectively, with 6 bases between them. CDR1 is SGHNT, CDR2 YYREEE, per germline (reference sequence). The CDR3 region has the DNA TGTGCCAGCAGCTTACTGGCGAACACTGAAGCTTTCTTT. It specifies CASSLLANTEAFF.

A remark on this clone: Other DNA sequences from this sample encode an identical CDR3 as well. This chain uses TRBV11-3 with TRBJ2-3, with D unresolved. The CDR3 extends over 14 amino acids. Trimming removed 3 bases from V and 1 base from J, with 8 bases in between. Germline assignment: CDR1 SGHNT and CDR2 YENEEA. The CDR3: CASSFGQGTDTQYF. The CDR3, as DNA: TGTGCCAGCAGCTTCGGCCAGGGCACAGATACGCAGTATTTT.

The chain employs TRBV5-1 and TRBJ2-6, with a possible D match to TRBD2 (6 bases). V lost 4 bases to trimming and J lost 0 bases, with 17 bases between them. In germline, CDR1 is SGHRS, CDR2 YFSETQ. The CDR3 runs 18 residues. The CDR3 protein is CASSPGEVISSGANVLTF. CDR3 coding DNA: TGCGCCAGCAGCCCGGGGGAGGTTATTAGCTCTGGGGCCAACGTCCTGACTTTC.

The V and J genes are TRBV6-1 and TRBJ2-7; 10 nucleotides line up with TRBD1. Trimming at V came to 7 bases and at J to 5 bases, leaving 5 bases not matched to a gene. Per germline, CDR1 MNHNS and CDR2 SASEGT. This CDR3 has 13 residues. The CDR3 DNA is TGTGCCAGCATTCGGGACAGGGGAAACGAGCAGTACTTC. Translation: CASIRDRGNEQYF.

In nucleotides, the CDR3 is TGTGCCAGCAGCTTTCTCCCCGGGACAGGGTTGGAGACCCAGTACTTC. It codes for CASSFLPGTGLETQYF. The rearrangement uses TRBV7-2 and TRBJ2-5, with TRBD1 matching 9 bases. V lost 3 bases to trimming and J lost 5 bases; unmatched junction nucleotides: 10. Germline V CDR1 and CDR2: SGHTA, FQGNSA. There are 16 residues in the CDR3.

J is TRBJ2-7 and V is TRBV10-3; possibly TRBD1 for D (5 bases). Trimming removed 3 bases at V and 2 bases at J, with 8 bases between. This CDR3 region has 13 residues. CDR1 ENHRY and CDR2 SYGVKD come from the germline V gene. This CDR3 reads CAISDSRAYEQYF. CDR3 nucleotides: TGTGCCATCAGTGACTCCAGGGCCTACGAGCAGTACTTC.

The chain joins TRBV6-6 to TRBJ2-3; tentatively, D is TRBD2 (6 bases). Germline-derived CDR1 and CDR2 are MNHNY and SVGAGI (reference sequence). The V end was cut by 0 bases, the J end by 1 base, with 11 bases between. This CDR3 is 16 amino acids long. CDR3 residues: CASSYSTPGGTDTQYF. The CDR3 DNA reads TGTGCCAGCAGTTACTCGACTCCGGGAGGCACAGATACGCAGTATTTT.

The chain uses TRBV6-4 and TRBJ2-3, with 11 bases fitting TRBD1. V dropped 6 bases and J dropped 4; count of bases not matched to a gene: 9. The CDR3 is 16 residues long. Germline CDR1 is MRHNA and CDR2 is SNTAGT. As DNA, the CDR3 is TGTGCCAGCAGCGCCTCCAGGACAGGGGGCGCAGATACGCAGTATTTT. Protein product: CASSASRTGGADTQYF.

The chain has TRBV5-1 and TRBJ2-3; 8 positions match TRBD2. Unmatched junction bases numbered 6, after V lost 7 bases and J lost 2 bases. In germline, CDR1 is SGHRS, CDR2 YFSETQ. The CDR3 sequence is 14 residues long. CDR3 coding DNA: TGCGCCAGCGGTACTAGCGGTGCCACAGATACGCAGTATTTT. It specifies CASGTSGATDTQYF.

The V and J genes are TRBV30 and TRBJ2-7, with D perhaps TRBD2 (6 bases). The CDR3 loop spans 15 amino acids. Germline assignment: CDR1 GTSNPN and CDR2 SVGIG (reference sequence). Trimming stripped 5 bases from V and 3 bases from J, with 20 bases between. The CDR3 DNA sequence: TGTGCCTGGGCTAGGTCGTCGGCGGGGAACTACGAGCAGTACTTC. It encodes CAWARSSAGNYEQYF. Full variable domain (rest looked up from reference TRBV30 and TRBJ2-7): SQTIHQWPATLVQPVGSPLSLECTVEGTSNPNLYWYRQAAGRGLQLLFYSVGIGQISSEVPQNLSASRPQDRQFILSSKKLLLSDSGFYLCAWARSSAGNYEQYFGPGTRLTVT.

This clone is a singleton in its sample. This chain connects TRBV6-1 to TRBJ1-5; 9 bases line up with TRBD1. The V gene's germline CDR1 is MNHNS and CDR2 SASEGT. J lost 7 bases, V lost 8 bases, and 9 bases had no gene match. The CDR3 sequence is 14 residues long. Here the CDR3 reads CASGQQGAWQPQHF. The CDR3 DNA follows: TGTGCCAGCGGGCAACAGGGGGCGTGGCAGCCCCAGCATTTT.

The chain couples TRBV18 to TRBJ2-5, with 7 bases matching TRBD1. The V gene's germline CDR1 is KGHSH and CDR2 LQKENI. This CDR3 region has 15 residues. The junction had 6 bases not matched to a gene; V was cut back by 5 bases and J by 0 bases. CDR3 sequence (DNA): TGTGCCAGCTCAAGGGGACAGTCGTACCAAGAGACCCAGTACTTC. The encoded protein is CASSRGQSYQETQYF.